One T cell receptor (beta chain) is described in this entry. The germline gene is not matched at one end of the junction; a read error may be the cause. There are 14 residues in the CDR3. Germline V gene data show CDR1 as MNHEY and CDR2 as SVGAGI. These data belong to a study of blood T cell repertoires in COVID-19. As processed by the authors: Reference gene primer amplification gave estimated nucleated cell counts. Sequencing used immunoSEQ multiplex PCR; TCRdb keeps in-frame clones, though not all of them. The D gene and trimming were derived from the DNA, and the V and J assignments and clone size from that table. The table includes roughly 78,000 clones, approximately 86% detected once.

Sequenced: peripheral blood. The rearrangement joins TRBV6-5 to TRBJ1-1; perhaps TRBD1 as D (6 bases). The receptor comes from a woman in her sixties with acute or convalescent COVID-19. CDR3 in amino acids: CASSYSRGNAEAFF. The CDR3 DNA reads TGTGCCAGCAGTTACTCGAGGGGGAACGCTGAAGCTTTCTTT.